Listed below are T cell receptor beta chains from one sample, sequenced in a study of blood T cell repertoires in COVID-19. Profiling relied on immunoSEQ multiplex PCR, and the TCRdb table lists in-frame clones only, not all of them. This table has tens of thousands of clones, around 85% appearing once. The material sequenced was peripheral blood. The source is a human donor with active COVID-19. The donor label of this sample is uncertain. Both conserved end residues are part of each CDR3. D genes are given only for firm matches. The listing skips clone size in some rows; elsewhere it reads once, few, many or a size class.

size	V	J	D	DNA	CDR3
NA	TRBV19	TRBJ2-1	NA	TGTGCGACTGGGGCGGGACTGGGGCCCAATGAGCAGTTCTTC	CATGAGLGPNEQFF
NA	TRBV5-1	TRBJ2-1	NA	TGCGCCAGCAGCTTGGGGCTAGACAATGAGCAGTTCTTC	CASSLGLDNEQFF
NA	TRBV3-1/TRBV3-2	TRBJ1-5	NA	TGTGCCAGCAGCCAAACGGGAGGACAGCCCCAGCATTTT	CASSQTGGQPQHF
once	TRBV6-5	TRBJ2-1	NA	TGTGCCAGCGGCACAGGTTACAATGAGCAGTTCTTC	CASGTGYNEQFF
once	TRBV10-1	TRBJ2-3	TRBD2	TGCGCCAGCAGTGAAACTAGCGGGAGGGCGACAGATACGCAGTATTTT	CASSETSGRATDTQYF
NA	TRBV25-1	TRBJ2-3	NA	TGTGCCAGCAGTGCCGACTATGGGGATACGCAGTATTTT	CASSADYGDTQYF
NA	TRBV29-1	TRBJ2-3	TRBD1	TGCAGCGTTGCCGGGACAGCGAGCACAGATACGCAGTATTTT	CSVAGTASTDTQYF
NA	TRBV24-1	TRBJ1-1	NA	TGTGCCACCAGTGATTTGCCCCTTGGGCAGAGTAACACTGAAGCTTTCTTT	CATSDLPLGQSNTEAFF
NA	TRBV7-6	TRBJ2-7	TRBD2	TGTGCCAGCAGCGCCCGGACTAGCTCCTACGAGCAGTACTTC	CASSARTSSYEQYF
NA	TRBV19	TRBJ2-7	TRBD1	TGTGCCAGTAGTACCGTTGGACAGGGGGCGATTGGGGAGCAGTACTTC	CASSTVGQGAIGEQYF
NA	TRBV30	TRBJ2-1	NA	TGTGCCTGGAGTGTATGGACTACCCGGAATGAGCAGTTCTTC	CAWSVWTTRNEQFF
few	TRBV7-7	TRBJ2-7	NA	TGTGCTAGCAGCCCATCAGGCTTCCGCACAGGCCAATACGAGCAGTACTTC	CASSPSGFRTGQYEQYF
NA	TRBV27	TRBJ2-7	NA	TGTGCCAGCAGCCGTATGGGGGGGGGCCACGAGCAGTACTTC	CASSRMGGGHEQYF
NA	TRBV11-2	TRBJ2-7	TRBD2	TGTGCCAGCAGCCCAAACCGACTAGCGGGAGCTAACGAGCAGTACTTC	CASSPNRLAGANEQYF
NA	TRBV28	TRBJ1-2	NA	TGTGCCAGCAGTTTGACAGTACTCTATGGCTACACCTTC	CASSLTVLYGYTF
NA	TRBV4-2	TRBJ2-1	TRBD2	TGTGCCAGCAGCCAAGAAATGACTAGCGGCAATGAGCAGTTCTTC	CASSQEMTSGNEQFF
NA	TRBV19	TRBJ1-3	TRBD1	TGTGCCACCTTTGACAGGGCTAGCTCTGGAAACACCATATATTTT	CATFDRASSGNTIYF
NA	TRBV27	TRBJ2-7	TRBD2	TGTGCCAGCAGTTATACCGGGACTAGCGGCGAGCAGTACTTC	CASSYTGTSGEQYF
few	TRBV6-1	TRBJ2-1	NA	TGTGCCTCCAGTGTTGGCCCCGAAGCGGTTGCCTACAATGAGCAGTTCTTC	CASSVGPEAVAYNEQFF
NA	TRBV6-1	TRBJ2-5	TRBD2	TGTGCCAGCAGTGAAGCGCGGACTAGCGGAGTTTACCAAGAGACCCAGTACTTC	CASSEARTSGVYQETQYF
NA	TRBV24-1	TRBJ1-6	NA	TGTGCCACCTCCGACAGGAGAGGGTCACCCCTCCACTTT	CATSDRRGSPLHF
once	TRBV11-3	TRBJ2-7	TRBD2	TGTGCCAGCAGCTTATACGTAGGGGGAGCGCTAGCGGGAGCCTACGAGCAGTACTTC	CASSLYVGGALAGAYEQYF
NA	TRBV7-2	TRBJ2-3	NA	TGTGCCAGCAGCCCCAGAGGGCTAGCTGGCGCAGATACGCAGTATTTT	CASSPRGLAGADTQYF
NA	TRBV6-4	TRBJ2-7	NA	TGTGCCAGCAGTGACTCGGCTTTTCTCTCCTACGAGCAGTACTTC	CASSDSAFLSYEQYF
once	TRBV28	TRBJ2-7	NA	TGTGCCAGCAGGCGTCCGGGAAGCTCCTACGAGCAGTACTTC	CASRRPGSSYEQYF
once	TRBV27	TRBJ1-6	NA	TGTGCCAGCAAGGTTCTGGGAGACATCTATTCACCCCTCCACTTT	CASKVLGDIYSPLHF
NA	TRBV11-2	TRBJ2-5	NA	TGTGCCAGCAGCCAGGGAATCCCTTCGGAGACCCAGTACTTC	CASSQGIPSETQYF
NA	TRBV19	TRBJ2-3	TRBD2	TGTGCCAGTAGTATAGTCAGCGGGGATAGCACAGATACGCAGTATTTT	CASSIVSGDSTDTQYF
NA	TRBV3-1/TRBV3-2	TRBJ1-2	TRBD1	TGTGCCAGCAGCCAAGTGTCGCGACAGGGGGCTGGTGGCTACACCTTC	CASSQVSRQGAGGYTF
once	TRBV19	TRBJ1-1	NA	TGTGCCAGTAAGGATGGGCAGCAAAACACTGAAGCTTTCTTT	CASKDGQQNTEAFF
NA	TRBV11-2	TRBJ2-7	TRBD1	TGTGCCAGCAGCTTGGGACAGGGCTCCGAGCAGTACTTC	CASSLGQGSEQYF
NA	TRBV18	TRBJ2-5	NA	TGTGCCAGCTCACCAAGTGGACGGGAGAAAGAGACCCAGTACTTC	CASSPSGREKETQYF
once	TRBV3-1/TRBV3-2	TRBJ1-1	NA	TGTGCCAGCAGCCATGAACGGGGGAACACTGAAGCTTTCTTT	CASSHERGNTEAFF
NA	TRBV5-6	TRBJ2-3	TRBD1	TGTGCCAGCAGCTTGGGCACGGGACAGTTTACAGATACGCAGTATTTT	CASSLGTGQFTDTQYF
once	TRBV4-1	TRBJ2-3	TRBD2	TGCGCCAGCAGCCCGATACTAGCGGGAGGGACAGATACGCAGTATTTT	CASSPILAGGTDTQYF
NA	TRBV14	TRBJ2-2	NA	TGTGCCAGCAGCGCACAGGGATCCACCGGGGAGCTGTTTTTT	CASSAQGSTGELFF
NA	TRBV4-2	TRBJ1-2	NA	TGTGCCAGCAGCCAAGATGGCGACAGATCCTATGGCTACACCTTC	CASSQDGDRSYGYTF
NA	TRBV27	TRBJ2-2	NA	TGTGCCAGCAGTTTTTCCGGGGACACCGGGGAGCTGTTTTTT	CASSFSGDTGELFF
NA	TRBV7-2	TRBJ2-1	TRBD1	TGTGCCAGCATCAGGGACAGGGGCTACAATGAGCAGTTCTTC	CASIRDRGYNEQFF
NA	TRBV9	TRBJ2-1	TRBD2	TGTGCCAGCAGCGCGGGACTAGCGGGAGGCAATGAGCAGTTCTTC	CASSAGLAGGNEQFF
NA	TRBV11-3	TRBJ2-2	NA	TGTGCCAGCAGCATCCCGCTGCAGACAGGGAACACCGGGGAGCTGTTTTTT	CASSIPLQTGNTGELFF
few	TRBV5-6	TRBJ1-2	NA	TGTGCCAGCAGCTTGCGGCAGGGCGGTGGCTACACCTTC	CASSLRQGGGYTF
few	TRBV28	TRBJ2-7	NA	TGTGCCAGCAGTTTGGCCGGTAGTTGGGCTAGCGTCTACGAGCAGTACTTC	CASSLAGSWASVYEQYF
few	TRBV7-2	TRBJ2-7	NA	TGTGCCAGCAGCTTGTCCCTAGCTCGTTCAGGCTACGAGCAGTACTTC	CASSLSLARSGYEQYF
once	TRBV28	TRBJ2-5	NA	TGTGCCAGCAGTATCCAGGGGTTACGAGAGACCCAGTACTTC	CASSIQGLRETQYF
NA	TRBV18	TRBJ1-1	NA	TGTGCCAGCTCACCAATCTCTGCCGGGACACCGAACACTGAAGCTTTCTTT	CASSPISAGTPNTEAFF
NA	TRBV6-2/TRBV6-3	TRBJ2-7	TRBD1	TGTGCCAGCAGTTCCTACAGGGGGGCCTACGAGCAGTACTTC	CASSSYRGAYEQYF
NA	TRBV28	TRBJ2-1	TRBD2	TGTGCCAGCAGACCTAGCGGGAGCGGTAGGAATGAGCAGTTCTTC	CASRPSGSGRNEQFF
NA	TRBV6-2/TRBV6-3	TRBJ1-1	TRBD1	TGTGCCAGCAGTTACACAGGAGGGGGCGAAACTGAAGCTTTCTTT	CASSYTGGGETEAFF
NA	TRBV7-8	TRBJ2-4	TRBD2	TGTGCCAGCAGCTTCCAAGCTTGGGACTACGAGGAAAACATTCAGTACTTC	CASSFQAWDYEENIQYF
NA	TRBV6-1	TRBJ1-1	NA	TGTGCCAGCAGTGAGCGGGCGGGGGTGAACACTGAAGCTTTCTTT	CASSERAGVNTEAFF
NA	TRBV10-1	TRBJ2-2	NA	TGCGCCAGCAGTGAGTCCGGGTCCGGGGAGCTGTTTTTT	CASSESGSGELFF
once	TRBV20-1	TRBJ2-7	TRBD2	TGCAGTGCAGGGACTAATTACGAGCAGTACTTC	CSAGTNYEQYF